This T cell receptor beta chain derives from a study of vaccination and CD4 T cells after COVID-19. Study summary: Overlapping spike peptides from SARS-CoV-2, HCoV-NL63, HCoV-OC43 and HCoV-229E served to stimulate the cells.

This clonotype has only one observation. The antigen is undetermined. Germline V CDR1 and CDR2: MNHEY, SMNVEV (reference sequence). The CDR3 extends over 17 amino acids. Trimming pared 4 bases from V and 6 bases from J, leaving 24 bases between. Treatment indicated: roughly 11-day PBMC culture with coronavirus spike peptide pools or control peptides (ViraFEST assay). ViraFEST used peptide pools to expand antigen-specific T cells, then sequenced TCRs. Prior SARS-CoV-2 infection was excluded in healthy vaccine recipients by negative nucleocapsid antibodies before and after vaccination. Sequence data for DNA of cultured CD4+ T cells were generated by the Oncomine TCR Beta short-read assay. One entry per CDR3 protein, called by TCRdb with MiXCR from the PCR reads. The sample has roughly 20,000 distinct CDR3 sequences, around 78% seen once; the top ten hold approximately 16%.

V is TRBV27 and J is TRBJ1-2, with D maybe TRBD1 (5 bases). Sample: CD4+ T cells from blood, cultured in vitro, taken after SARS-CoV-2 vaccination. This receptor was taken from a human donor who received a COVID-19 vaccine. As DNA, the CDR3 is TGTGCCAGCAGTTCCGGATTGAACAGGAGGCTGGAAGATGGCTACACCTTC. Translating it yields CASSSGLNRRLEDGYTF.